The next 3 T cell receptor beta chains were all read from a single sample in a study of Ad26.COV2.S vaccination and SARS-CoV-2 variants. Treatment specified: around 19 received Ad26.COV2.S at low or high dose, single or two shots; roughly 5 received placebo; per-sample allocation not given. Day 63 after the first injection of vaccine or placebo was the sampling time. Data came from immunoSEQ multiplex PCR; TCRdb stores just in-frame clones and leaves some out. The sample lists around 300,000 clones, roughly 90% occurring once. Here the sequenced sample was peripheral blood, taken in a trial of Ad26.COV2.S vaccine versus placebo. The receptor source for this set is a person aged 18 to 59 who received the Ad26.COV2.S COVID-19 vaccine or a placebo.

This clone appeared a single time. V usage is TRBV7-9 and J usage is TRBJ2-2, with 10 nucleotides matching TRBD2. Germline CDR1 is SEHNR and CDR2 is FQNEAQ (reference sequence). The V and J ends lost 2 bases and 8 bases, in that order; junction bases with no gene match: 8. The CDR3 extends over 16 amino acids. CDR3: CASSLKLGLAKGELFF. CDR3 sequence (DNA): TGTGCCAGCAGCTTAAAATTGGGACTAGCGAAGGGGGAGCTGTTTTTT.

This clone was counted only a few times. V is TRBV2 and J is TRBJ2-2, with D unclear. The V gene's germline CDR1 is SNHLY and CDR2 FYNNEI. The CDR3 spans 15 residues. Trimming took off 2 bases at V and 5 bases at J, with 12 bases between the two ends. The CDR3 sequence is CASSEIRVGTGELFF. CDR3 coding DNA: TGTGCCAGCAGTGAAATCCGGGTGGGGACCGGGGAGCTGTTTTTT.

The chain recombines TRBV27 with TRBJ1-1; possibly TRBD1 for D (6 bases). From germline, CDR1 is MNHEY and CDR2 SMNVEV (reference sequence). The CDR3 is 14 amino acids. The V and J ends lost 6 bases and 0 bases respectively, with 11 bases between them. The CDR3 nucleotides are TGTGCCAGCAGCCGGGACAACCTGAACACTGAAGCTTTCTTT. Translated, it gives CASSRDNLNTEAFF.